Each of the 19 T cell receptor beta chains below was sequenced from the same sample in a study of CD8 T cells in Susac syndrome. RNA, at about 0.5 to 1 ug, was reverse transcribed with random hexamers. Each CDR3 protein is one row after TCRdb ran MiXCR on the immunoSEQ multiplex PCR reads. This table holds about 300,000 distinct CDR3 sequences, almost 85% found once. The sample comprised CD8+ T cells from PBMCs. These TCRs come from a human donor with multiple sclerosis.

The chain uses TRBV5-8 and TRBJ2-1; D perhaps matches TRBD1 (5 bases). The CDR3 is 13 amino acids. The germline V gene has CDR1 SGHTS and CDR2 YDEGEE. The V end lost 1 base, the J end lost 6 bases, and 8 bases lay between the germline ends. In DNA, the CDR3 is TGTGCCAGCAGCTTGTTTCAGGGCAATGAGCAGTTCTTC. Translating gives CASSLFQGNEQFF.

The chain carries TRBV14 and TRBJ2-7, with D perhaps TRBD2 (6 bases). The CDR3 has 15 residues. The germline CDR1 and CDR2 sequences are SGHDN and FVKESK. Trimming cost V 5 bases and J 3 bases, with 17 bases left between them. DNA for the CDR3: TGTGCCAGCAGCGATCGACTAGTCCTCTTCTACGAGCAGTACTTC. Amino acid sequence: CASSDRLVLFYEQYF. Combining the CDR3 with reference TRBV14 and TRBJ2-7 gives the whole variable domain EAGVTQFPSHSVIEKGQTVTLRCDPISGHDNLYWYRRVMGKEIKFLLHFVKESKQDESGMPNNRFLAERTGGTYSTLKVQPAELEDSGVYFCASSDRLVLFYEQYFGPGTRLTVT.

The J gene is TRBJ2-7, the V gene TRBV7-9; D might be TRBD2 (5 bases). Per the germline V gene, CDR1 is SEHNR and CDR2 is FQNEAQ (reference sequence). The ends were cut back, 5 bases at V and 2 bases at J, with 10 bases in the middle. This CDR3 comprises 13 residues. CDR3 in DNA: TGTGCCAGCAGCCCTCGGGGTCCCTACGAGCAGTACTTC. Translated, it gives CASSPRGPYEQYF.

This clonotype was seen just once. The chain is built from TRBV5-3 and TRBJ2-1; 8 nucleotides align to TRBD2. TRBV5-3 is an ORF, with its function uncertain. V gave up 3 bases and J gave up 3 bases; unmatched junction bases: 14. This CDR3 is 18 amino acids long. DNA for the CDR3: TGTGCCAGAAGCTCCTTACTACCGGGACTAGTAAGCTACAATGAGCAGTTCTTC. Translation gives CARSSLLPGLVSYNEQFF.

The chain combines TRBV2 with TRBJ2-3; a weak D match, TRBD2 (7 bases). This CDR3 is 12 amino acids long. Germline V lookup: CDR1 SNHLY, CDR2 FYNNEI. V lost 8 bases to trimming and J lost 5 bases, with 11 bases between them. The CDR3 is CASGGAGDTQYF. The CDR3 DNA is TGTGCCAGCGGGGGGGCGGGAGATACGCAGTATTTT.

The chain recombines TRBV7-9 with TRBJ2-7; D call uncertain. The length of the CDR3 is 14 residues. V lost 1 base and J 3 bases, leaving 10 bases between the germline ends. Per the germline V gene, CDR1 is SEHNR and CDR2 is FQNEAQ (reference sequence). DNA for the CDR3: TGTGCCAGCAGCTTAGTTAGTCTGGACTACGAGCAGTACTTC. The encoded protein is CASSLVSLDYEQYF.

The chain carries TRBV14 and TRBJ1-1, with 8 nucleotides matching TRBD1. The CDR3 loop spans 20 amino acids. After removal of 0 bases from V and 0 bases from J, the junction contained 15 bases not matched to a gene. Germline values: CDR1 SGHDN, CDR2 FVKESK. The DNA for the CDR3 is TGTGCCAGCAGCCAAGAGGGTTTGGTTTGGCCAGGGGGCCTGAACACTGAAGCTTTCTTT. This gives the protein CASSQEGLVWPGGLNTEAFF.

The chain is built from TRBV7-9 and TRBJ2-2; D is possibly TRBD1 (6 bases). V was clipped by 5 bases and J by 2 bases, with 9 bases between them. Germline CDR1 and CDR2: SEHNR and FQNEAQ (reference sequence). The CDR3 has 14 residues. The CDR3 DNA follows: TGTGCCAGCAGCCAGGGGTCCAACACCGGGGAGCTGTTTTTT. It translates to CASSQGSNTGELFF. The variable domain in full, with the rest retrieved from reference TRBV7-9 and TRBJ2-2, is DTGVSQNPRHKITKRGQNVTFRCDPISEHNRLYWYRQTLGQGPEFLTYFQNEAQLEKSRLLSDRFSAERPKGSFSTLEIQRTEQGDSAMYLCASSQGSNTGELFFGEGSRLTVL.

The V and J genes are TRBV28 and TRBJ1-4; D is perhaps TRBD1 (6 bases). CDR3 length equals 16 residues. Per germline, CDR1 MDHEN and CDR2 SYDVKM. With 5 bases removed from V and 4 bases from J, the gap between germline ends came to 17 bases. The CDR3 sequence: CASSPPGQADNEKLFF. In DNA, the CDR3 is TGTGCCAGCAGTCCTCCGGGACAAGCGGATAATGAAAAACTGTTTTTT.

This clonotype was counted only a few times. J is TRBJ2-3 and V is TRBV11-2; D could derive from TRBD1 or TRBD2 (5 bases each). V lost 3 bases to trimming and J lost 4 bases, with 11 bases between them. This CDR3 is 14 amino acids long. Germline CDR1 SGHAT, CDR2 FQNNGV. DNA for the CDR3: TGTGCCAGCAGCTTGGGACCGAACGCAGATACGCAGTATTTT. It encodes CASSLGPNADTQYF.

The chain has TRBV28 and TRBJ1-1; tentatively, D is TRBD1 (6 bases). Trimming took off 2 bases at V and 5 bases at J, with 9 bases between the two ends. The germline CDR1 and CDR2 sequences are MDHEN and SYDVKM. CDR3 size: 13 residues. The CDR3: CASSLNDRTEAFF. The CDR3 coding sequence is TGTGCCAGCAGTTTAAACGACAGGACTGAAGCTTTCTTT. Together with reference TRBV28 and TRBJ1-1, the CDR3 gives the full variable domain: DVKVTQSSRYLVKRTGEKVFLECVQDMDHENMFWYRQDPGLGLRLIYFSYDVKMKEKGDIPEGYSVSREKKERFSLILESASTNQTSMYLCASSLNDRTEAFFGQGTRLTVV.

CDR3 residues: CASSTSGTDYQPQHF. CDR3 DNA: TGTGCCAGCAGTACGTCCGGGACAGACTATCAGCCCCAGCATTTT. The chain joins TRBV12-3 or TRBV12-4 to TRBJ1-5; 7 bases match TRBD1. The CDR3 consists of 15 residues. Trimming cost V 5 bases and J 5 bases; bases outside gene matches: 9.

Of note for this clonotype: A read error is likely, as this CDR3 ends without the conserved phenylalanine or tryptophan. This sequence joins TRBV13 and TRBJ2-1; D is undetermined. V was pared by 0 bases and J by 10 bases, with 10 bases between. Germline V CDR1 and CDR2: PRHDT, FYEKMQ (reference sequence). The CDR3 extends over 13 amino acids. The CDR3 bases are TGTGCCAGCAGCTTAGGCCGGGTTCGGGAGCAGTTCCTC. It yields the protein CASSLGRVREQFL.

The chain is built from TRBV10-2 and TRBJ2-7; perhaps TRBD2 as D (5 bases). Germline V gene sequence: CDR1 WSHSY, CDR2 SAAADI. Trimming stripped 2 bases from V and 2 bases from J, with 7 bases between. The CDR3 totals 13 residues. CDR3 region: CASSEGAAYEQYF. CDR3 in DNA: TGCGCCAGCAGTGAGGGAGCGGCCTACGAGCAGTACTTC.

This CDR3 is CASSRQGLSYEQYF. CDR3 DNA: TGTGCCAGCAGCAGACAGGGTCTATCCTACGAGCAGTACTTC. The chain combines TRBV5-4 with TRBJ2-7, with 7 bases aligning to TRBD1. Germline values: CDR1 SGHNT, CDR2 YYREEE (reference sequence). Trimming cost V 4 bases and J 1 base; bases outside gene matches: 5. The CDR3 is 14 amino acids.

The chain combines TRBV23-1 with TRBJ2-7; TRBD1 matches 8 bases. TRBV23-1 is filed as an ORF, its function uncertain. There are 16 residues in the CDR3. The V and J ends lost 4 bases and 2 bases, in that order; junction bases with no gene match: 10. Here the CDR3 reads CASSRRWTGNPYEQYF. The DNA of the CDR3 is TGCGCCAGCAGTCGCCGGTGGACAGGGAATCCCTACGAGCAGTACTTC.

The gene calls are TRBV30 and TRBJ1-2; 8 nucleotides line up with TRBD1. Germline V gene data show CDR1 as GTSNPN and CDR2 as SVGIG (reference sequence). The CDR3 runs 15 residues. Trimming at V came to 0 bases and at J to 0 bases, leaving 3 bases not matched to a gene. CDR3 region: CAWSVGTGTNYGYTF. The CDR3 region has the DNA TGTGCCTGGAGTGTGGGGACAGGAACTAACTATGGCTACACCTTC.

This chain connects TRBV27 to TRBJ2-7; D might be TRBD1 (5 bases). With 6 bases removed from V and 3 bases from J, the gap between germline ends came to 18 bases. CDR1 and CDR2 (germline): MNHEY, SMNVEV (reference sequence). The CDR3 has 15 residues. This chain's CDR3 is CASRLDSTPFYEQYF. The CDR3 bases are TGTGCCAGCAGACTCGACAGTACCCCCTTCTACGAGCAGTACTTC.

The chain couples TRBV6-2 or TRBV6-3 to TRBJ1-5, with TRBD1 identical over 7 bases. V gave up 10 bases and J gave up 6 bases; unmatched junction bases: 27. Germline CDR1 is MNHEY and CDR2 is SVGEGT. The CDR3 length is 19 residues. This CDR3 is CANALFNQLRCEGAQPQHF. Here the CDR3 DNA reads TGTGCCAACGCTTTATTCAACCAGTTAAGGTGTGAGGGGGCTCAGCCCCAGCATTTT.